This entry lists 24 T cell receptor beta chains sequenced from one sample in a study of graft-versus-host responses after intestinal transplantation. Their cognate antigens are unknown. Here immunoSEQ multiplex PCR was the method, and the copy in TCRdb shows in-frame clones only, minus some. Among roughly 34,000 clones listed, approximately 93% were seen once. Sample: unstimulated CD4+ T cells sorted from spleen or lymph node cells, taken before transplant. The receptors originated from a human donor who was the organ donor for an intestinal transplant.

The chain is built from TRBV7-9 and TRBJ2-1; D gene unclear. V was cut by 1 base and J by 3 bases, with 13 bases left in between. CDR1 is SEHNR, CDR2 FQNEAQ, per germline (reference sequence). This CDR3 region has 16 residues. The CDR3 region is CASSLGPSVGYNEQFF. The CDR3, as DNA: TGTGCCAGCAGCTTAGGCCCCAGTGTGGGCTACAATGAGCAGTTCTTC.

V usage is TRBV4-1 and J usage is TRBJ1-5, with 9 bases lining up with TRBD1. Germline assignment: CDR1 MGHRA and CDR2 YSYEKL. The CDR3 is 15 amino acids. V shed 1 base and J 3 bases; nucleotides not matched to a gene: 1. CDR3 sequence (DNA): TGCGCCAGCAGCCAAGGACAGGGGGACAATCAGCCCCAGCATTTT. Translation: CASSQGQGDNQPQHF.

This clone was seen a few times. The chain couples TRBV13 to TRBJ1-6; D ambiguous. Germline CDR1 is PRHDT and CDR2 is FYEKMQ (reference sequence). The length of the CDR3 is 15 residues. Trimming pared 1 base from V and 5 bases from J, leaving 9 bases between. The CDR3 nucleotides read TGTGCCAGCAGCTTAGCCCCAGGAGATAATTCACCCCTCCACTTT. Its protein product is CASSLAPGDNSPLHF.

This clone was seen only a few times. The CDR3 bases are TGTGCCAGCGGTAAGGGGGCTCCAGAGACCCAGTACTTC. Residues: CASGKGAPETQYF. This sequence joins TRBV6-5 and TRBJ2-5; 7 bases map to TRBD1. The CDR3 has 13 residues. V lost 8 bases to trimming and J lost 4 bases; unmatched junction nucleotides: 7. CDR1 is MNHEY and CDR2 is SVGAGI in the germline V gene.

This sequence joins TRBV5-4 and TRBJ1-1; TRBD1 matches at 7 bases. Germline V lookup: CDR1 SGHNT, CDR2 YYREEE (reference sequence). V was clipped by 5 bases and J by 4 bases; unmatched bases: 11. This CDR3 spans 15 amino acids. CDR3 loop: CASSSTGVGGTEAFF. In nucleotides, the CDR3 is TGTGCCAGCAGTTCCACAGGGGTCGGTGGCACTGAAGCTTTCTTT.

The chain combines TRBV7-2 with TRBJ2-5; 7 bases agree with TRBD2. With the DNA end fitting TRBJ2-7 better, the J assignment may be wrong. The V gene's germline CDR1 is SGHTA and CDR2 FQGNSA. This CDR3 is built from 15 residues. CDR3 amino acids: CASSLDVGGGYEQYF. Here the CDR3 DNA reads TGTGCCAGCAGCTTAGATGTGGGGGGAGGGTACGAGCAGTACTTC.

The table lists this clone with a count of one. The rearrangement uses TRBV6-5 and TRBJ1-5; D is unclear. The CDR3 has 14 amino acids. The germline V gene encodes CDR1 MNHEY and CDR2 SVGAGI. V lost 6 bases, J lost 2 bases, and 11 bases lay in between. CDR3 loop: CASSSLWGNQPQHF. Written as DNA, the CDR3 is TGTGCCAGCAGCTCCCTCTGGGGCAATCAGCCCCAGCATTTT.

The chain's CDR3 is CASRTLGGTNSPLHF. CDR3 DNA sequence: TGTGCCAGCAGAACCCTAGGAGGGACGAATTCACCCCTCCACTTT. V usage is TRBV5-8 and J usage is TRBJ1-6, with D perhaps matching TRBD1 (5 bases). The CDR3 extends over 15 amino acids. The V gene lost 5 bases and the J gene lost 7 bases, with 16 bases spanning the gap. Per germline, CDR1 SGHTS and CDR2 YDEGEE.

A single count supports this clone. The chain links TRBV5-4 to TRBJ1-6; perhaps TRBD1 as D (5 bases). Trimming stripped 4 bases from V and 7 bases from J, with 15 bases between. Germline CDR1 reads SGHNT; CDR2 reads YYREEE (reference sequence). The CDR3 loop spans 15 amino acids. The CDR3 DNA reads TGTGCCAGCAGCCCGGGACCGGGAGAGAATTCACCCCTCCACTTT. Its translation is CASSPGPGENSPLHF.

The V call is TRBV30, the J call TRBJ1-2, with 8 bases aligning to TRBD1. The CDR3 spans 15 residues. Germline CDR1 reads GTSNPN; CDR2 reads SVGIG (reference sequence). The V and J ends lost 0 bases and 5 bases, in that order; junction bases with no gene match: 8. The chain's CDR3 is CAWSVTGQVFYGYTF. The CDR3 coding sequence is TGTGCCTGGAGTGTAACGGGACAGGTATTTTATGGCTACACCTTC.

This clone came up once. The chain uses TRBV6-1 and TRBJ1-1; D unclear. V shed 2 bases and J shed 5 bases, with 9 bases lying between them. Germline V gene lookup returns CDR1 MNHNS and CDR2 SASEGT. The CDR3 loop spans 13 amino acids. CDR3 sequence (DNA): TGTGCCAGCAGTGAACCTGTACAGACTGAAGCTTTCTTT. Amino acids: CASSEPVQTEAFF.

This clone came up once. The V and J genes are TRBV2 and TRBJ1-3, with D hard to call. V shed 6 bases and J shed 0 bases, with 6 bases lying between them. CDR3 length: 13 amino acids. Germline V CDR1 and CDR2: SNHLY, FYNNEI. The CDR3 coding sequence is TGTGCCAGCAGGGGGATCTCTGGAAACACCATATATTTT. Residues: CASRGISGNTIYF.

This clone has just one count. V usage is TRBV6-1 and J usage is TRBJ1-5, with TRBD1 matching 9 bases. The CDR3 has 18 amino acids. V shed 4 bases and J 2 bases; nucleotides not matched to a gene: 12. Germline CDR1 is MNHNS and CDR2 is SASEGT. CDR3 nucleotides: TGTGCCAGCAGTGGTTTTAGGGGACAGGGTGAGCGCAATCAGCCCCAGCATTTT. Protein product: CASSGFRGQGERNQPQHF.

This clone was picked up one time. The chain links TRBV27 to TRBJ2-3, with TRBD1 matching over 8 bases. The ends lost 3 bases at V and 3 bases at J; junction bases unmatched: 8. The length of the CDR3 is 16 residues. Germline loops: CDR1 MNHEY, CDR2 SMNVEV (reference sequence). The CDR3 DNA is TGTGCCAGCAGTTTCTTCAGGGGGCTCGGGACAGATACGCAGTATTTT. As protein: CASSFFRGLGTDTQYF.

The V and J genes are TRBV9 and TRBJ2-3, with 7 positions matching TRBD2. Germline CDR1 SGDLS, CDR2 YYNGEE. J lost 2 bases, V lost 3 bases, and 9 bases had no gene match. This CDR3 has 16 amino acids. This CDR3 is CASSGPGAGNTDTQYF. The CDR3 coding sequence is TGTGCCAGCAGCGGGCCAGGAGCGGGGAACACAGATACGCAGTATTTT.

The chain carries TRBV7-9 and TRBJ2-7; the D gene is possibly TRBD2 (5 bases). The CDR3 spans 14 residues. The V gene lost 5 bases and the J gene lost 8 bases, with 19 bases spanning the gap. Germline V gene lookup returns CDR1 SEHNR and CDR2 FQNEAQ (reference sequence). The CDR3 coding sequence is TGTGCCAGCAGCACCCAAACGGGGTTGGGGAAGCAGTACTTC. This sequence encodes CASSTQTGLGKQYF.

J is TRBJ1-3 and V is TRBV5-1; weak D call: TRBD1 (5 bases). This CDR3 comprises 15 residues. V lost 0 bases, J lost 5 bases, and 12 bases lay in between. Germline V gives CDR1 SGHRS, CDR2 YFSETQ. The CDR3 bases are TGCGCCAGCAGCTTGGGACGGGGGACGAGAAACACCATATATTTT. It encodes CASSLGRGTRNTIYF.

This clone was observed a single time. This chain links TRBV7-2 with TRBJ2-3; TRBD2 matches 15 bases. The CDR3 has 17 amino acids. After removal of 4 bases from V and 0 bases from J, the junction contained 2 bases not matched to a gene. CDR1 is SGHTA, CDR2 FQGNSA, per germline. In DNA, the CDR3 is TGTGCCAGCAGCTGGACTAGCGGGGGGGCTAGCACAGATACGCAGTATTTT. It yields the protein CASSWTSGGASTDTQYF.

The V gene is TRBV30, the J gene TRBJ2-7; 12 bases line up with TRBD1. V shed 7 bases and J 2 bases; nucleotides not matched to a gene: 6. CDR1 and CDR2 (germline): GTSNPN, SVGIG (reference sequence). CDR3 length: 14 amino acids. This CDR3 is CASQGTGGPYEQYF. The CDR3 nucleotides are TGTGCCTCGCAAGGGACAGGGGGCCCCTACGAGCAGTACTTC. Full variable domain (rest looked up from reference TRBV30 and TRBJ2-7): SQTIHQWPATLVQPVGSPLSLECTVEGTSNPNLYWYRQAAGRGLQLLFYSVGIGQISSEVPQNLSASRPQDRQFILSSKKLLLSDSGFYLCASQGTGGPYEQYFGPGTRLTVT.

V usage is TRBV10-3 and J usage is TRBJ2-2; no reliable D call. The germline CDR1 and CDR2 sequences are ENHRY and SYGVKD. V lost 4 bases and J lost 2, with 14 bases in between. The CDR3 contains 16 residues. CDR3 sequence: CAISAPRVLNTGELFF. The CDR3 DNA reads TGTGCCATCAGTGCCCCCAGAGTACTTAACACCGGGGAGCTGTTTTTT.

V gene TRBV7-2 combines with J gene TRBJ2-7; 15 bases align to TRBD2. V gave up 4 bases and J gave up 2 bases; unmatched junction bases: 0. The germline gives CDR1 SGHTA, CDR2 FQGNSA. The CDR3 spans 15 residues. Here the CDR3 DNA reads TGTGCCAGCAGCTGGACTAGCGGGGGGGCCTACGAGCAGTACTTC. Translated: CASSWTSGGAYEQYF.

This chain uses TRBV11-2 with TRBJ1-3; 7 bases agree with TRBD1. The CDR3 consists of 16 residues. Germline CDR1 and CDR2: SGHAT and FQNNGV. The V segment lost 6 bases and the J segment 0 bases; nucleotides outside the gene matches: 8. CDR3 DNA: TGTGCCAGCAGTTTTTCGGGACAGATCTCTGGAAACACCATATATTTT. Translated: CASSFSGQISGNTIYF.

This chain uses TRBV6-5 with TRBJ1-3, with unresolved D. The germline V gene encodes CDR1 MNHEY and CDR2 SVGAGI. The CDR3 totals 14 residues. The V end lost 6 bases, the J end lost 1 base, and 10 bases lay between the germline ends. The CDR3 DNA follows: TGTGCCAGCAGACTGCGAGGGTCTGGAAACACCATATATTTT. Translating it yields CASRLRGSGNTIYF.

The V and J genes are TRBV5-1 and TRBJ1-2; TRBD1 aligns across 7 bases. Unmatched junction bases numbered 5, after V lost 2 bases and J lost 4 bases. This CDR3 has 14 residues. The germline gives CDR1 SGHRS, CDR2 YFSETQ. The CDR3 spells CASSFRDRGYGYTF. The CDR3 bases are TGCGCCAGCAGCTTCCGGGACAGAGGCTATGGCTACACCTTC.